Presented here are 3 T cell receptor beta chains from one specimen sequenced in a study of molecular identifiers for immune sequencing clone quantification (dated by TCRdb to the late 2010s). Library generation was performed with PCR. Sequencing used a NextSeq 500. TCRdb passed the public sequencing reads through fastp at Q25 and MiXCR, retaining productive beta sequences. Rows are combined by CDR3 protein, so each entry shows the most common genes and DNA. The sample has some 680,000 distinct CDR3 sequences on record, about 25% of them singletons. Of the sample, 0.7% to 0.95% is held by the ten largest clones. The sample taken for sequencing was naive CD8+ T cells from blood, with Jurkat cell RNA spiked in. The cell subset or site label, as the study defines it: FACS-sorted CD8+CD4-CCR7+CD45RA+ naive T cells. The receptors originated from a human donor in good health. Some libraries in this study had Jurkat cell RNA spiked in.

This clonotype was detected many times. The chain joins TRBV7-9 to TRBJ1-4, with D unresolved. Trimming removed 5 bases from V and 3 bases from J, with 13 bases in between. This CDR3 contains 15 residues. The germline V gene encodes CDR1 SEHNR and CDR2 FQNEAQ (reference sequence). The CDR3 DNA is TGTGCCAGCAGCCGCCTAAGTGCCCCTAATGAAAAACTGTTTTTT. This translates into CASSRLSAPNEKLFF.

This clonotype has a count of ten or more. This chain links TRBV3-1 with TRBJ1-1, with TRBD1 matching over 8 bases. This CDR3 region has 17 residues. The germline CDR1 and CDR2 sequences are LGHDT and YNNKEL (reference sequence). Trimming cost V 5 bases and J 0 bases; bases outside gene matches: 11. CDR3 in amino acids: CASSTRDRRRMNTEAFF. For the CDR3, the DNA is TGTGCCAGCAGCACCCGGGACAGGAGAAGAATGAACACTGAAGCTTTCTTT.

V gene TRBV24-1 combines with J gene TRBJ1-5, with D unresolved. The CDR3 has 13 amino acids. Trimming shortened V by 3 bases and J by 2 bases, and 4 bases separated the two germline ends. CDR1 KGHDR and CDR2 SFDVKD come from the germline V gene. Here the CDR3 reads CATSDTGNQPQHF. In DNA, the CDR3 is TGTGCCACCAGTGATACCGGCAATCAGCCCCAGCATTTT.